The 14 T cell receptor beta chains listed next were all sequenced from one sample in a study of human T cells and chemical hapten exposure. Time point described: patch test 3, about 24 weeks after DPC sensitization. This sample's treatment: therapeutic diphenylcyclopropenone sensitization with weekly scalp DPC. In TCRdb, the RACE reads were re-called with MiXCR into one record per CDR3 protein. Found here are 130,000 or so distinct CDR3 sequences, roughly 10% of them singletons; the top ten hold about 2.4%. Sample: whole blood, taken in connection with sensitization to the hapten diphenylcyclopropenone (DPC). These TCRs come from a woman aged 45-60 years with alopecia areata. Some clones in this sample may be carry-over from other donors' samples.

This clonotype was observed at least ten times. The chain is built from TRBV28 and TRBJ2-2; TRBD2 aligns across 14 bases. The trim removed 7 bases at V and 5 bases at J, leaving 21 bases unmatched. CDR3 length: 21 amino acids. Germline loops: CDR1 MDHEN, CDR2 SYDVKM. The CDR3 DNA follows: TGTGCCAGCACCAGTTCAGTGGTATCCGGGACTAGCGGGAGAAGGACCGGGGAGCTGTTTTTT. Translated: CASTSSVVSGTSGRRTGELFF. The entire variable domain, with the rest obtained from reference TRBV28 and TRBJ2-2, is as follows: DVKVTQSSRYLVKRTGEKVFLECVQDMDHENMFWYRQDPGLGLRLIYFSYDVKMKEKGDIPEGYSVSREKKERFSLILESASTNQTSMYLCASTSSVVSGTSGRRTGELFFGEGSRLTVL.

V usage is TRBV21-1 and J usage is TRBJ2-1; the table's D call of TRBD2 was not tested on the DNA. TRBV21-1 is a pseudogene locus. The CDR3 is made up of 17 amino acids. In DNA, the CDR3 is TGTGCCAGCAGCAAAATGGGTCTAGCGGGGGGTAACAATGAGCAGTTCTTC. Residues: CASSKMGLAGGNNEQFF.

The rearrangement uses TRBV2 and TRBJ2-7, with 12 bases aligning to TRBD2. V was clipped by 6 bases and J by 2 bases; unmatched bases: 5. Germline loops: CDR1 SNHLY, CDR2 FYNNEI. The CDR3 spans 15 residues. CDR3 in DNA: TGTGCCAGCAGGGGACTAGCGGGTGATCCCTACGAGCAGTACTTC. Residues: CASRGLAGDPYEQYF.

The CDR3 DNA sequence: TGTGCCAGCAGCTTAGTTTGGGCTAGCGGGATCACAGATACGCAGTATTTT. Translating it yields CASSLVWASGITDTQYF. The genes are TRBV7-2 and TRBJ2-3; 9 bases align to TRBD2. The CDR3 consists of 17 residues. With 1 base clipped from V and 2 bases from J, the junction kept 7 bases outside the gene matches. Germline values: CDR1 SGHTA, CDR2 FQGNSA.

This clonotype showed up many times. This CDR3 is CASRSSGTRLSEQFF. Here the CDR3 DNA reads TGTGCCAGCAGATCTTCCGGGACTAGGTTGAGTGAGCAGTTCTTC. The chain couples TRBV6-2 or TRBV6-3 to TRBJ2-1; 8 positions match TRBD2. The CDR3 loop spans 15 amino acids. Germline CDR1 is MNHEY and CDR2 is SVGEGT. V lost 6 bases, J lost 9 bases, and 13 bases stayed unmatched.

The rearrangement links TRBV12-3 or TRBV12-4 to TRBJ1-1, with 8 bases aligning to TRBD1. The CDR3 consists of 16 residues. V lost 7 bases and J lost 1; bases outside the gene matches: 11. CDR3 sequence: CASIAGTGFENTEAFF. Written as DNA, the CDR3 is TGTGCCAGCATCGCCGGGACAGGTTTCGAGAACACTGAAGCTTTCTTT.

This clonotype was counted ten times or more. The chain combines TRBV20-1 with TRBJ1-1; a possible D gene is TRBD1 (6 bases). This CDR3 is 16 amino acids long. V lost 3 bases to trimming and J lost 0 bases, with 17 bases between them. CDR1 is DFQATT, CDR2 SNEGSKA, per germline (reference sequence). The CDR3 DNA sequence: TGCAGTGCTAGGAGGGGAAGGGGGGCTATGAACACTGAAGCTTTCTTT. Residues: CSARRGRGAMNTEAFF.

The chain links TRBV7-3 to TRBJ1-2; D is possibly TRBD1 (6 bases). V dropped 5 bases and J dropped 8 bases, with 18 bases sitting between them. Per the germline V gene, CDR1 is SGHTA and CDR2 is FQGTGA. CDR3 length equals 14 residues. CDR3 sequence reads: CASSPHHRAEGYTF. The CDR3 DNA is TGTGCCAGCAGCCCCCACCACAGGGCTGAAGGCTACACCTTC. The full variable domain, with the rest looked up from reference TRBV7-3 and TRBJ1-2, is GAGVSQTPSNKVTEKGKYVELRCDPISGHTALYWYRQSLGQGPEFLIYFQGTGAADDSGLPNDRFFAVRPEGSVSTLKIQRTERGDSAVYLCASSPHHRAEGYTFGSGTRLTVV.

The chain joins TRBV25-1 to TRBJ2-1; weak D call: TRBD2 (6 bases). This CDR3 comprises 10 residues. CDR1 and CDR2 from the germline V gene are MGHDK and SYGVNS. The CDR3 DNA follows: TGTAGTACGGGAGTGGATGAGCAGTTCTTC. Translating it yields CSTGVDEQFF. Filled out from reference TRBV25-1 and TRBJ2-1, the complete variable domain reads EADIYQTPRYLVIGTGKKITLECSQTMGHDKMYWYQQDPGMELHLIHYSYGVNSTEKGDLSSESTVSRIRTEHFPLTLESARPSHTSQYLCSTGVDEQFFGPGTRLTVL.

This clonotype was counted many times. CDR3 DNA: TGTGCCAGCAGCCTCGCGGGGTCCACTGAAGCTTTCTTT. Its protein is CASSLAGSTEAFF. The chain joins TRBV3-1 to TRBJ1-1; D is undetermined. CDR1 and CDR2 (germline): LGHDT, YNNKEL (reference sequence). V lost 4 bases and J lost 4, with 10 bases in between. The CDR3 extends over 13 amino acids.

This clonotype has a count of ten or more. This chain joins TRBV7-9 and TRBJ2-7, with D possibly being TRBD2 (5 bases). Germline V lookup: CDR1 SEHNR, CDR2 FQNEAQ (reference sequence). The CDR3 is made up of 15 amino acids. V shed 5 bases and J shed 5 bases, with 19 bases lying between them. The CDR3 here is CASSPPGGSLDEQYF. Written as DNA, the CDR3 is TGTGCCAGCAGCCCCCCCGGAGGTTCGCTAGACGAGCAGTACTTC.

The CDR3 here is CASSQRTGRYEQYF. The CDR3, as DNA: TGTGCCAGCAGCCAAAGGACAGGGCGCTACGAGCAGTACTTC. This sequence joins TRBV4-2 and TRBJ2-7, with 8 bases fitting TRBD1. The CDR3 runs to 14 residues. V shed 2 bases, J shed 3 bases, and the junction held 3 bases outside the gene matches. Looked up from germline, CDR1 is LGHNA and CDR2 is YNFKEQ.

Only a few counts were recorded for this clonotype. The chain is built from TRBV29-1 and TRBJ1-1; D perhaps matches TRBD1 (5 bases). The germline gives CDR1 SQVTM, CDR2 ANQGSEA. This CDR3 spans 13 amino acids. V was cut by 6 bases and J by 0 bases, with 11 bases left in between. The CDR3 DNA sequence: TGCAGCGTGGCTACAGGATTGAACACTGAAGCTTTCTTT. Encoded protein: CSVATGLNTEAFF.

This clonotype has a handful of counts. Written as DNA, the CDR3 is TGTGCCAGCAGCTCCGGGACTAGCAACTACGAGCAGTACTTC. Translation: CASSSGTSNYEQYF. This rearrangement joins TRBV5-6 to TRBJ2-7; 9 bases align to TRBD2. This CDR3 has 14 residues. Germline V gene lookup returns CDR1 SGHDT and CDR2 YYEEEE. The J segment lost 3 bases and the V segment lost 3 bases, leaving 4 bases of the junction unmatched.